What follows are 10 T cell receptor beta chains derived from one specimen sequenced in a study of T cell responses to AZD1222 COVID-19 vaccine. Clones were sequenced by immunoSEQ multiplex PCR, and TCRdb holds only the in-frame ones, with some missing. The sample lists some 130,000 clones; more than 75% were seen once. This material consisted of peripheral blood, taken on day 0 of AZD1222 vaccination. The receptor set was obtained from an adult in good health.

The chain joins TRBV6-1 to TRBJ1-3; 8 nucleotides match TRBD1. Germline CDR1 reads MNHNS; CDR2 reads SASEGT. CDR3 size: 17 residues. Trimming took 2 bases from V and 4 from J; bases not matched to a gene: 10. In nucleotides, the CDR3 is TGTGCCAGCAGTGAATTTGGACAGGGACTCCACGGAAACACCATATATTTT. It yields the protein CASSEFGQGLHGNTIYF.

In its sample, this clone was seen once. The chain carries TRBV11-2 and TRBJ2-7; TRBD1 agrees at 9 bases. Trimming cost V 6 bases and J 4 bases; bases outside gene matches: 10. This CDR3 is 15 amino acids long. Per germline, CDR1 SGHAT and CDR2 FQNNGV. As DNA, the CDR3 is TGTGCCAGCAGTCTTACTTGGACAGGGGAGTACGAGCAGTACTTC. Translation gives CASSLTWTGEYEQYF.

The chain is built from TRBV6-5 and TRBJ1-3; D unclear. This CDR3 contains 14 residues. The V gene's germline CDR1 is MNHEY and CDR2 SVGAGI. V dropped 2 bases and J dropped 2 bases, with 7 bases sitting between them. In DNA form, the CDR3 reads TGTGCCAGCAGTTACGGGGTCACTGGAAACACCATATATTTT. Its translation: CASSYGVTGNTIYF.

V is TRBV3-1 (or the pseudogene TRBV3-2) and J is TRBJ1-2; D is uncertain. The CDR3 runs 13 residues. Per the germline V gene, CDR1 is LGHDT and CDR2 is YNNKEL (reference sequence). V lost 4 bases and J 2 bases, leaving 8 bases between the germline ends. CDR3 loop: CASSRSDNYGYTF. Written as DNA, the CDR3 is TGTGCCAGCAGCCGTTCAGACAACTATGGCTACACCTTC.

This clone was counted a single time. V gene TRBV18 combines with J gene TRBJ2-3, with TRBD2 identical over 7 bases. Per the germline V gene, CDR1 is KGHSH and CDR2 is LQKENI. This CDR3 contains 16 residues. With V trimmed by 1 base and J by 3 bases, 7 bases remained unmatched. In nucleotides, the CDR3 is TGTGCCAGCTCACCACTAGGCGGGGGAGGGACAGATACGCAGTATTTT. It is translated as CASSPLGGGGTDTQYF.

The chain uses TRBV15 and TRBJ2-6; D possibly uses TRBD1 or TRBD2 (5 bases each). Germline assignment: CDR1 LNHNV and CDR2 YYDKDF (reference sequence). The CDR3 runs to 19 residues. V was clipped by 0 bases and J by 0 bases, with 15 bases between them. The CDR3 loop reads CATSRDLGTYSSGANVLTF. For the CDR3, the DNA is TGTGCCACCAGCAGAGATTTAGGGACGTACTCCTCTGGGGCCAACGTCCTGACTTTC.

The V gene is TRBV6-6, the J gene TRBJ1-2; 8 nucleotides align to TRBD1. The CDR3 totals 18 residues. Germline trimming cut 6 bases from V and 5 bases from J; bases unmatched to any gene: 20. CDR1 is MNHNY, CDR2 SVGAGI, per germline (reference sequence). The CDR3 region has the DNA TGTGCCAGCAGCCGAGGAATCCAGGGGGCCTCTTCCGAGTATGGCTACACCTTC. This gives the protein CASSRGIQGASSEYGYTF.

The V gene is TRBV5-8, the J gene TRBJ1-4; D is undetermined. The CDR3 totals 16 residues. Trimming took off 4 bases at V and 1 base at J, with 14 bases between the two ends. Germline V gene data show CDR1 as SGHTS and CDR2 as YDEGEE. CDR3 in amino acids: CASSLGGSGTNEKLFF. The CDR3 region has the DNA TGTGCCAGCAGCCTCGGAGGGTCTGGAACTAATGAAAAACTGTTTTTT.

This chain joins TRBV12-3 or TRBV12-4 and TRBJ2-7; possible D gene TRBD2, 5 bases. V lost 1 base, J lost 2 bases, and 6 bases lay in between. CDR3 length: 13 amino acids. The CDR3 is CASSLDGAYEQYF. The CDR3, as DNA: TGTGCCAGCAGTTTAGACGGGGCCTACGAGCAGTACTTC.

The chain links TRBV24-1 to TRBJ2-1; D may be TRBD2 (6 bases). Germline V gene sequence: CDR1 KGHDR, CDR2 SFDVKD. The CDR3 is 13 residues long. V lost 9 bases, J lost 6 bases, and 14 bases lay in between. This CDR3 is CATGGRRGNEQFF. The DNA for the CDR3 is TGTGCCACCGGTGGGAGGAGAGGCAATGAGCAGTTCTTC.